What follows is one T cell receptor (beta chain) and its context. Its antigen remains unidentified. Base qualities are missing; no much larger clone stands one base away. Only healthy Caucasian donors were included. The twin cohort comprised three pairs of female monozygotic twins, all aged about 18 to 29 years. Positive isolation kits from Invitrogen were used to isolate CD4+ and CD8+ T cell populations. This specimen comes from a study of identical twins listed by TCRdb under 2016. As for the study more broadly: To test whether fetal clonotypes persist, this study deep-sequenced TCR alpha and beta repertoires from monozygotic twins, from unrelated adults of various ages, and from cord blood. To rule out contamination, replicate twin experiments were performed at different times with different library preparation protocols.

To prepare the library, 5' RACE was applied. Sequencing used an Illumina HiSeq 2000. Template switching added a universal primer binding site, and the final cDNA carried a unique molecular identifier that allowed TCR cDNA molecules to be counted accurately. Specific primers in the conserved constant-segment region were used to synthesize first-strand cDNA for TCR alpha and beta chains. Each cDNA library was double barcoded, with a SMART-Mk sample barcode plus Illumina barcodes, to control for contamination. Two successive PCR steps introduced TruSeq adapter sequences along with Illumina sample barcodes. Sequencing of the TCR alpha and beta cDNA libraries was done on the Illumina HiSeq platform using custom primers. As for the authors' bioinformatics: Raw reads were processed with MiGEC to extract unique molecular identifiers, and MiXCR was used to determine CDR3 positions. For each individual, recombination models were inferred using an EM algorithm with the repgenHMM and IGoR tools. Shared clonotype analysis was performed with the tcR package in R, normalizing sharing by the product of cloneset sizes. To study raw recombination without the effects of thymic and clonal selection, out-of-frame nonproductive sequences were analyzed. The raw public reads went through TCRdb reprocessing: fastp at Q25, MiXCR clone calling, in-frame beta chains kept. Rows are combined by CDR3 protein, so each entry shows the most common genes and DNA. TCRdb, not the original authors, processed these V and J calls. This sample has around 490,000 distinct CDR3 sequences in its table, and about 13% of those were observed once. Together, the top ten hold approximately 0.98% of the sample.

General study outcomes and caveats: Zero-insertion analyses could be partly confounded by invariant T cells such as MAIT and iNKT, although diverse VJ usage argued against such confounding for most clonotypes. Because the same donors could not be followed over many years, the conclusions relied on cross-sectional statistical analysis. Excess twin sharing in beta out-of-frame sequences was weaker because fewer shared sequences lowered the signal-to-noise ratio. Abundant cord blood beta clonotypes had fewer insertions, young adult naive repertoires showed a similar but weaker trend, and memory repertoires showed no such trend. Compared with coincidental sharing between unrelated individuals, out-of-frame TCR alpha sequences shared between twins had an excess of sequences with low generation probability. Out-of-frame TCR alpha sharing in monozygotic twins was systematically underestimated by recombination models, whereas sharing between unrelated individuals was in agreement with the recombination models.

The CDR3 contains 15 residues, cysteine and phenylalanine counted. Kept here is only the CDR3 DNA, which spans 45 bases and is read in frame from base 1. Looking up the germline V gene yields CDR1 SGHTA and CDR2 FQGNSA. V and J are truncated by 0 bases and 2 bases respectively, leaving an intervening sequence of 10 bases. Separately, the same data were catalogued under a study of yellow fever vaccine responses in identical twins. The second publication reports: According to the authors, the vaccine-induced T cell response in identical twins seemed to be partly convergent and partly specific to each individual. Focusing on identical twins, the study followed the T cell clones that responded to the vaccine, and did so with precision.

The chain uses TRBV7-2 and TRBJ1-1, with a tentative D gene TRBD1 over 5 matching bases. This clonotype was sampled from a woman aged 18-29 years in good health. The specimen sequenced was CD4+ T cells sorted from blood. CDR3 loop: CASSLASGLNTEAFF. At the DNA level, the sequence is TGTGCCAGCAGCTTAGCTTCGGGGCTAAACACTGAAGCTTTCTTT.